This is a list of T cell receptor beta chains from one sample in a study of T cell responses to AZD1222 COVID-19 vaccine. Here immunoSEQ multiplex PCR was the method, and the copy in TCRdb shows in-frame clones only, minus some. This repertoire shows 150,000 or so clones, about nine tenths found once; its top ten account for under 2.5%. The material was peripheral blood, obtained on day 0 of AZD1222 vaccination. The receptors stem from an adult in good health. Both conserved end residues are part of each CDR3. D genes are given only for firm matches. Size tells how often a clone was seen (once, few, many) or the class of an expanded clone, and some rows leave it out.

d_call	clone_size	v_call	j_call	cdr3_nt	cdr3_aa
TRBD1	once	TRBV7-2	TRBJ1-2	TGTGCCAGCAGCTTAGGGGGGGGACAGGGGACATATGGCTACACCTTC	CASSLGGGQGTYGYTF
TRBD1	.	TRBV25-1	TRBJ1-6	TGTGCCAGCAGTCACAGGGGGACTAATTCACCCCTCCACTTT	CASSHRGTNSPLHF
.	.	TRBV27	TRBJ1-1	TGTGCCAGCAGTTTTACCGTGGGGGGCACTGAAGCTTTCTTT	CASSFTVGGTEAFF
.	once	TRBV21-1	TRBJ1-5	TGTGCCAGCAGTTCTGGACATCTAAGCCAGCCCCAGCATTTT	CASSSGHLSQPQHF
.	.	TRBV25-1	TRBJ1-3	TGTGCCAGCAGTGAAGCCAGGGGTTCTCTCTCTGGAAACACCATATATTTT	CASSEARGSLSGNTIYF
.	.	TRBV6-5	TRBJ1-1	TGTGCCAGCACGAAGGAAAGAGGGTCTAACACTGAAGCTTTCTTT	CASTKERGSNTEAFF
.	once	TRBV12-3/TRBV12-4	TRBJ1-1	TGTGCCAGCAGTTTTGGCAACACTGAAGCTTTCTTT	CASSFGNTEAFF
.	.	TRBV25-1	TRBJ1-4	TGTGCCAGCAGTGATCAAATCCCGACCCTAAATGAAAAACTGTTTTTT	CASSDQIPTLNEKLFF
TRBD1	.	TRBV18	TRBJ1-1	TGTGCCAGCTCACTACAGTCAATCGACTACGGGACAGAAGGAGTCGGAGCTTTCTTT	CASSLQSIDYGTEGVGAFF
.	.	TRBV3-1/TRBV3-2	TRBJ1-5	TGTGCCAGCAGCCGCGGGAATCAGCCCCAGCATTTT	CASSRGNQPQHF
.	.	TRBV6-5	TRBJ2-1	TGTGCCGTTCCCCCTGGGGCAGAGTACAATGAGCAGTTCTTC	CAVPPGAEYNEQFF
TRBD1	once	TRBV19	TRBJ1-2	TGTGCCAGTAGTTTTGAGGGGACAGGACTGACCGATTTAAGGAATGGCTACACCTTC	CASSFEGTGLTDLRNGYTF
TRBD1	.	TRBV6-5	TRBJ1-6	TGTGCCAGCGGCCGGGACAGGAATTCACCCCTCCACTTT	CASGRDRNSPLHF
.	once	TRBV19	TRBJ1-2	TGTGCCAGTATCTTGGACGGTGGTTTCGGCTACACCTTC	CASILDGGFGYTF
.	once	TRBV12-3/TRBV12-4	TRBJ1-5	TGTGCCAGCAGTTTTGGGGGCAATCAGCCCCAGCATTTT	CASSFGGNQPQHF
TRBD2	.	TRBV6-5	TRBJ2-7	TGTGCCAGCAGCTATAGCGGGAGTGAGCAGTACTTC	CASSYSGSEQYF
.	.	TRBV2	TRBJ1-5	TGTGCCAGCAGTGAAGGGGACCCTAGCAATCAGCCCCAGCATTTT	CASSEGDPSNQPQHF
TRBD1	.	TRBV24-1	TRBJ2-1	TGTGCCACCAGTGATTTGAGTGGGACAGGGTCCGATGAGCAGTTCTTC	CATSDLSGTGSDEQFF
.	.	TRBV24-1	TRBJ1-2	TGTGCCACCAGTGGACTCACCGGCTACACCTTC	CATSGLTGYTF
.	.	TRBV11-2	TRBJ1-1	TGTGCCGGAGGGACGGGCATGAACACTGAAGCTTTCTTT	CAGGTGMNTEAFF
TRBD2	.	TRBV28	TRBJ2-7	TGTGCCAGCAACCAGGGACTAGCGGGAGATATCGACGAGCAGTACTTC	CASNQGLAGDIDEQYF
TRBD1	.	TRBV7-9	TRBJ1-5	TGTGCCAGCAGCTTAGTGGGACAGGGCAGGCCCCAGCATTTT	CASSLVGQGRPQHF
.	.	TRBV10-3	TRBJ2-5	TGTGCCATCAGAGCGACCGGGACGGAGACCCAGTACTTC	CAIRATGTETQYF
.	.	TRBV7-9	TRBJ2-3	TGTGCCAGCAGCTTAGCCGGGGGCACAGATACGCAGTATTTT	CASSLAGGTDTQYF
.	.	TRBV7-9	TRBJ2-3	TGTGCCAGCAGCTTAGCGTCAAAGGGTATAGATACGCAGTATTTT	CASSLASKGIDTQYF
.	.	TRBV28	TRBJ1-1	TGTGCCAGCAGTCACCGGGATGAAGCTTTCTTT	CASSHRDEAFF
.	.	TRBV18	TRBJ2-2	TGTGCCAGCTCACCACTGGAAAACACCGGGGAGCTGTTTTTT	CASSPLENTGELFF
.	.	TRBV19	TRBJ1-2	TGTGCCAGTAGTAACCCCAGCTATGGCTACACCTTC	CASSNPSYGYTF
.	.	TRBV27	TRBJ1-3	TGTGCCAGCAGTTTAAGGGCAACTGGAAACACCATATATTTT	CASSLRATGNTIYF
TRBD1	.	TRBV5-1	TRBJ2-2	TGCGCCAGCCAGAGGAGACAGGGTATCACCGGGGAGCTGTTTTTT	CASQRRQGITGELFF
.	.	TRBV6-5	TRBJ1-1	TGTGCCAGCAGTTACGGGATTTATGCTGAAGCTTTCTTT	CASSYGIYAEAFF
.	.	TRBV6-6	TRBJ1-1	TGTGCCAGCAGTCAATTACAGGTGAACACTGAAGCTTTCTTT	CASSQLQVNTEAFF
TRBD1	.	TRBV30	TRBJ1-1	TGTGCCTGGAGAGACTATATTTTTAAACAGGGGGCCCCCACTGAAGCTTTCTTT	CAWRDYIFKQGAPTEAFF
.	.	TRBV2	TRBJ2-7	TGTGCCAGCAGCCTTGAGGCAGTGAAATCCTACGAGCAGTACTTC	CASSLEAVKSYEQYF
.	few	TRBV9	TRBJ2-1	TGTGCCAGCAGCGTTTCCCCGGGTGAGCAGTTCTTC	CASSVSPGEQFF
.	.	TRBV9	TRBJ1-4	TGTGCCAGCAGCGTCCAGGGCAGAAATAATGAAAAACTGTTTTTT	CASSVQGRNNEKLFF
.	few	TRBV5-6	TRBJ1-1	TGTGCCAGCAGCTTGGCGGTATTCGCTGAAGCTTTCTTT	CASSLAVFAEAFF
TRBD2	.	TRBV24-1	TRBJ2-7	TGTGCCACCAGTGATTCCCACAGCGGGAGGCCCTCCTACGAGCAGTACTTC	CATSDSHSGRPSYEQYF
.	.	TRBV18	TRBJ2-1	TGTGCCAGCTCACCTCAGGGGGGCAATGAGCAGTTCTTC	CASSPQGGNEQFF
.	.	TRBV7-2	TRBJ2-7	TGTGCCAGCAGCTTATCCTTCGGGTCCTACGAGCAGTACTTC	CASSLSFGSYEQYF
.	.	TRBV6-2/TRBV6-3	TRBJ1-3	TGTGCCAGCAGTTTACAAGGCAGCCTCTCTGGAAACACCATATATTTT	CASSLQGSLSGNTIYF
.	.	TRBV27	TRBJ1-6	TGTGCCAGCAGTTGGGGTGCGGGGGCGGGTAATTCACCCCTCCACTTT	CASSWGAGAGNSPLHF
.	.	TRBV28	TRBJ1-1	TGTGCCAGCAGTTTAGTTATTAACACTGAAGCTTTCTTT	CASSLVINTEAFF
TRBD1	once	TRBV15	TRBJ1-1	TGTGCCACCAGCAGCCGGACAGGGATGAACACTGAAGCTTTCTTT	CATSSRTGMNTEAFF
.	.	TRBV7-2	TRBJ2-1	TGTGCCAGCAGCTTAGGTCCAGGGGCGGGCAATGAGCAGTTCTTC	CASSLGPGAGNEQFF
TRBD1	.	TRBV11-2	TRBJ1-2	TGTGCCAGCAGACGTCCAGGGGGAAACGGCTACACCTTC	CASRRPGGNGYTF
.	.	TRBV6-5	TRBJ1-1	TGTGCCAGCAGTTCCGGCGAGGGGGGGGCTTTCTTT	CASSSGEGGAFF
TRBD1	few	TRBV24-1	TRBJ2-1	TGTGCCACCAGTGATACAGGGGGGCCCTACAATGAGCAGTTCTTC	CATSDTGGPYNEQFF
TRBD1	.	TRBV5-1	TRBJ2-7	TGCGCCAGCAGCACGACGACAGGGCCCTCCTACGAGCAGTACTTC	CASSTTTGPSYEQYF
.	.	TRBV28	TRBJ2-7	TGTGCCAGCACCCTGGTGGTGCGGGGGCCCTACGAGCAGTACTTC	CASTLVVRGPYEQYF
.	.	TRBV28	TRBJ1-1	TGTGCCAGCAGTTTATACGTAGGTGAAGCTTTCTTT	CASSLYVGEAFF
.	.	TRBV5-1	TRBJ2-1	TGCGCCAGCAGCTTAGGGTTCGGCGGGGAGGAGCAGTTCTTC	CASSLGFGGEEQFF
.	.	TRBV28	TRBJ1-3	TGTGCCAGCAGTTTTATTAAGAGGACGGGACTCTCTGGAAACACCATATATTTT	CASSFIKRTGLSGNTIYF